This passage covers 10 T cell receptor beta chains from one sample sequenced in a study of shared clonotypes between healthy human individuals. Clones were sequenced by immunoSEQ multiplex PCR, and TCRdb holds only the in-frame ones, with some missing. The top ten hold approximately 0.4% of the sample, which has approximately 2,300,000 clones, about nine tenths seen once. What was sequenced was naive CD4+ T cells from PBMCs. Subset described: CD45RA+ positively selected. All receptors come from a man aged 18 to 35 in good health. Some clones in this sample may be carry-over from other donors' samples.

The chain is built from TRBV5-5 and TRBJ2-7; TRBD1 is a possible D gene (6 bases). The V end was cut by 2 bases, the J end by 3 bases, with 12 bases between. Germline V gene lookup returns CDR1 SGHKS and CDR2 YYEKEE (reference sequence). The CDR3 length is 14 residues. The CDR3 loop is CASSFSQGNYEQYF. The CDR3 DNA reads TGTGCCAGCAGCTTCTCTCAGGGGAACTACGAGCAGTACTTC.

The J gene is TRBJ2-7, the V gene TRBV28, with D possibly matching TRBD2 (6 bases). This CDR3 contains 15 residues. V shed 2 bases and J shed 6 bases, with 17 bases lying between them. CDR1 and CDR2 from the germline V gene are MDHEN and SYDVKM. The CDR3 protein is CASSLRSLAMIEQYF. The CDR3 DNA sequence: TGTGCCAGCAGTTTAAGGAGTCTAGCGATGATCGAGCAGTACTTC.

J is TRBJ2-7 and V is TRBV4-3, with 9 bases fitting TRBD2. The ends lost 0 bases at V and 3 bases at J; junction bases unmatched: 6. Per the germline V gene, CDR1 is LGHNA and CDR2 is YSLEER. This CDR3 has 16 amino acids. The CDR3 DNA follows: TGCGCCAGCAGCCAAGATTCTAAGCGGGAGGTCTACGAGCAGTACTTC. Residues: CASSQDSKREVYEQYF.

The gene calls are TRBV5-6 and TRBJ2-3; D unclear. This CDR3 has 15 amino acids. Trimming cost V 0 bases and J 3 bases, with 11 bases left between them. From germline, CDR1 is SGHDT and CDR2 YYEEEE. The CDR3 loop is CASSLGLQETDTQYF. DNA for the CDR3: TGTGCCAGCAGCTTGGGGTTGCAGGAGACAGATACGCAGTATTTT.

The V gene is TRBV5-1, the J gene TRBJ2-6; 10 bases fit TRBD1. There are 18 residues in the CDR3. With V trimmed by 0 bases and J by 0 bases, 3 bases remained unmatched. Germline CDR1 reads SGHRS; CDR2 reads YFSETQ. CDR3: CASSLAGTGVSGANVLTF. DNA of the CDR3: TGCGCCAGCAGCTTGGCCGGGACAGGGGTCTCTGGGGCCAACGTCCTGACTTTC.

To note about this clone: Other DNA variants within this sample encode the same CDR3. This CDR3 is CASSPGTSGSTDTQYF. The CDR3 nucleotides are TGCGCCAGCAGCCCCGGGACTAGCGGTAGCACAGATACGCAGTATTTT. V and J are TRBV5-1 and TRBJ2-3, with TRBD2 matching 11 bases. The junction had 4 bases not matched to a gene; V was cut back by 4 bases and J by 0 bases. Germline V gene data show CDR1 as SGHRS and CDR2 as YFSETQ. The length of the CDR3 is 16 residues.

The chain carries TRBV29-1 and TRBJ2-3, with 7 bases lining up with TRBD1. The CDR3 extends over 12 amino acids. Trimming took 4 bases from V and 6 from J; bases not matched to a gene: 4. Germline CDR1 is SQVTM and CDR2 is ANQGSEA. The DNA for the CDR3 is TGCAGCGTTGTAGGGGGCGAGGATACGCAGTATTTT. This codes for CSVVGGEDTQYF.

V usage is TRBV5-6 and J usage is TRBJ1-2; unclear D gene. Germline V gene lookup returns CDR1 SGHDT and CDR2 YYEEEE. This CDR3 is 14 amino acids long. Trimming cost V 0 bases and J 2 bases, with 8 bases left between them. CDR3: CASSLGRRNYGYTF. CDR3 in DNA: TGTGCCAGCAGCTTGGGCAGGAGAAACTATGGCTACACCTTC.

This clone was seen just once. CDR3 sequence reads: CASSLGGSGRGGETQYF. Written as DNA, the CDR3 is TGTGCCAGCAGCTTGGGTGGGAGCGGGAGAGGGGGAGAGACCCAGTACTTC. The chain has TRBV5-4 and TRBJ2-5, with 8 bases fitting TRBD2. This CDR3 spans 17 amino acids. Per germline, CDR1 SGHNT and CDR2 YYREEE (reference sequence). V shed 0 bases, J shed 4 bases, and the junction held 11 bases outside the gene matches.

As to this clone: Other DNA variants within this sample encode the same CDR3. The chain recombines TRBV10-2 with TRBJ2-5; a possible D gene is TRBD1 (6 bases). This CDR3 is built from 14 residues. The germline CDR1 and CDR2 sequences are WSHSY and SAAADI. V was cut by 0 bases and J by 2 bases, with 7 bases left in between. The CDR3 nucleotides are TGCGCCAGCAGTGAGTCAGGGGGACAAGAGACCCAGTACTTC. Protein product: CASSESGGQETQYF.